The 15 T cell receptor beta chains listed next were all sequenced from one sample in a study of blood T cells in healthy people across ages. Primed by a sample-barcoded 5' primer and a J-beta primer mix, a second PCR proceeded for roughly 7 to 11 cycles. From the 5' RACE reads, TCRdb called clonotypes with MiXCR, one entry per CDR3 protein. The sample holds 550,000 to 700,000 distinct CDR3 sequences, 25% to 30% seen once. The sequencing sample was made of blood. The source of these receptors is a woman in her 70s in good health.

This clonotype has only a few counts. This chain joins TRBV12-3 or TRBV12-4 and TRBJ2-5; D call uncertain. The DNA end favors TRBJ2-1, so the J call may be wrong. The CDR3 runs to 12 residues. In DNA form, the CDR3 reads TGTGCCAGCAGTCCCTCCTGGGGTGAGCAGTTCTTC. This codes for CASSPSWGEQFF.

J is TRBJ1-3 and V is TRBV5-6; TRBD1 is a possible D gene (5 bases). CDR1 is SGHDT and CDR2 is YYEEEE in the germline V gene. V lost 4 bases and J lost 2, with 16 bases in between. The CDR3 totals 16 residues. CDR3 in DNA: TGTGCCAGCAGCCGGAATCAGGGCGTCGCTGGAAACACCATATATTTT. It yields the protein CASSRNQGVAGNTIYF.

This clonotype was observed a handful of times. The chain uses TRBV6-6 and TRBJ2-5; D uncertain. The J call may be mistaken, given a closer DNA end match to TRBJ2-1. CDR1 is MNHNY, CDR2 SVGAGI, per germline (reference sequence). The CDR3 runs to 11 residues. The CDR3 DNA follows: TGTGCCAGCAGTTATATCGATGAGCAGTTCTTC. Translation: CASSYIDEQFF.

This clonotype was seen ten or more times. The chain carries TRBV5-6 and TRBJ2-5, with TRBD1 matching over 7 bases. The V segment lost 1 base and the J segment 6 bases; nucleotides outside the gene matches: 3. Germline CDR1 reads SGHDT; CDR2 reads YYEEEE. This CDR3 is built from 13 residues. Here the CDR3 DNA reads TGTGCCAGCAGCTTGACAGGGGTAAAGACCCAGTACTTC. This codes for CASSLTGVKTQYF.

CDR3 region: CASSLGPLAVYNEQFF. The CDR3 region has the DNA TGTGCCAGCAGCTTGGGCCCGCTAGCGGTCTACAATGAGCAGTTCTTC. V usage is TRBV7-8 and J usage is TRBJ2-1; 7 nucleotides line up with TRBD2. This CDR3 has 16 residues. Germline trimming cut 3 bases from V and 3 bases from J; bases unmatched to any gene: 8. Germline V lookup: CDR1 SGHVS, CDR2 FQNEAQ.

V usage is TRBV12-3 or TRBV12-4 and J usage is TRBJ2-3; a weak D match, TRBD2 (5 bases). V lost 1 base, J lost 2 bases, and 10 bases lay in between. The CDR3 extends over 15 amino acids. CDR3 bases: TGTGCCAGCAGTTTAGGGGCTAGCTTCACAGATACGCAGTATTTT. Its protein product is CASSLGASFTDTQYF.

The gene calls are TRBV4-2 and TRBJ2-1; D could derive from TRBD1 or TRBD2 (5 bases each). Near its end, the DNA agrees better with TRBJ2-7, so the J call may be wrong. This CDR3 region has 16 residues. CDR1 and CDR2 from the germline V gene are LGHNA and YNFKEQ. The CDR3 DNA follows: TGTGCCAGCAGCCAAGCGGTGGGGGAAATTGCCTACGAGCAGTACTTC. It translates to CASSQAVGEIAYEQYF.

Note on this clonotype: The final CDR3 position lacks the conserved phenylalanine or tryptophan, pointing to a likely read error. The chain combines TRBV20-1 with TRBJ2-1; 11 nucleotides agree with TRBD2. V lost 2 bases, J lost 9 bases, and 9 bases stayed unmatched. The germline CDR1 and CDR2 sequences are DFQATT and SNEGSKA (reference sequence). The CDR3 covers 15 residues. This CDR3 is CSARIAGGRFFEQFS. The CDR3 coding sequence is TGCAGTGCTAGAATAGCGGGGGGGCGATTTTTTGAGCAGTTCTCC.

This clonotype has only a few counts. The V call is TRBV6-5, the J call TRBJ2-7; D gene ambiguous. From germline, CDR1 is MNHEY and CDR2 SVGAGI. CDR3 length: 12 amino acids. The ends were cut back, 3 bases at V and 3 bases at J, with 6 bases in the middle. CDR3 residues: CASSYSRYEQYF. Here the CDR3 DNA reads TGTGCCAGCAGTTATAGCCGCTACGAGCAGTACTTC.

V and J are TRBV6-5 and TRBJ1-1; D not certain. Germline CDR1 MNHEY, CDR2 SVGAGI. Trimming pared 6 bases from V and 6 bases from J, leaving 17 bases between. The CDR3 covers 14 residues. The CDR3 spells CASRKISPGPEAFF. The CDR3 coding sequence is TGTGCCAGCAGAAAAATTTCCCCGGGTCCTGAAGCTTTCTTT.

This clonotype was found a few times. This chain joins TRBV7-3 and TRBJ1-2; a weak D match, TRBD1 (6 bases). From germline, CDR1 is SGHTA and CDR2 FQGTGA. V was trimmed by 4 bases and J by 12 bases, leaving 21 bases between them. CDR3 length: 14 amino acids. CDR3 DNA sequence: TGTGCCAGCAGCTCCGGATCTGCTATGGACAGCCACACCTTC. This encodes CASSSGSAMDSHTF.

The genes are TRBV29-1 and TRBJ1-1; a weak D match, TRBD1 (5 bases). Looked up from germline, CDR1 is SQVTM and CDR2 is ANQGSEA. There are 12 residues in the CDR3. The V end lost 3 bases, the J end lost 7 bases, and 12 bases lay between the germline ends. The CDR3, as DNA: TGCAGCGTTGATGATGGGGCTGTTGAAGCTTTCTTT. Translating it yields CSVDDGAVEAFF.

This clonotype was picked up a small number of times. The rearrangement uses TRBV11-2 and TRBJ2-5; 7 bases agree with TRBD1. J gave up 3 bases and V 5 bases, and 12 bases lay outside the gene matches. The CDR3 runs 16 residues. Germline loops: CDR1 SGHAT, CDR2 FQNNGV. The CDR3: CASSKRQGVSEETQYF. CDR3 DNA: TGTGCCAGCAGCAAACGACAGGGTGTGTCCGAAGAGACCCAGTACTTC.

This clonotype occurred a few times. This chain joins TRBV6-2 or TRBV6-3 and TRBJ2-5; 9 bases fit TRBD2. Trimming removed 8 bases from V and 2 bases from J; junction bases left unmatched: 6. This CDR3 spans 14 amino acids. CDR1 is MNHEY, CDR2 SVGEGT, per germline. The CDR3 DNA reads TGTGCCAGCCGCCCTAGCGGGACACAAGAGACCCAGTACTTC. The encoded protein is CASRPSGTQETQYF.

This sequence joins TRBV3-1 and TRBJ2-3; 9 nucleotides match TRBD2. The CDR3 contains 16 residues. V lost 1 base, J lost 6 bases, and 8 bases stayed unmatched. Per germline, CDR1 LGHDT and CDR2 YNNKEL (reference sequence). The CDR3 sequence is CASSQGLAGNTDTQYF. Here the CDR3 DNA reads TGTGCCAGCAGCCAAGGGCTAGCGGGGAACACGGATACGCAGTATTTT.